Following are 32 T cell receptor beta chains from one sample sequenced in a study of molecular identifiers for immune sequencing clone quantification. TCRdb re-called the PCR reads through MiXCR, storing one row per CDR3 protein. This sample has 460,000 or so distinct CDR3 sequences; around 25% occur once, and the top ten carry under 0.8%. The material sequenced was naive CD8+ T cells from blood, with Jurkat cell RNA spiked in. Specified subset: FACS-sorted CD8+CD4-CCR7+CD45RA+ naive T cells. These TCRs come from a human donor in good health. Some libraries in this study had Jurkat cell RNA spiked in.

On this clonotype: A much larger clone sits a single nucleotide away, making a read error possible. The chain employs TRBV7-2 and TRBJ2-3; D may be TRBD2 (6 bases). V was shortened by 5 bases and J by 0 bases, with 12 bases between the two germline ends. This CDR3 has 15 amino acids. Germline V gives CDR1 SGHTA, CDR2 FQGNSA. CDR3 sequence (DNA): TGTGCCAGCAGCATAAACGGGGGAAGCACAGATACGCAGTATTTT. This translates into CASSINGGSTDTQYF.

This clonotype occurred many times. CDR3 coding DNA: TGTGCCAGCAGTATGTCCTCTTGGGAGACCCAGTACTTC. This codes for CASSMSSWETQYF. The gene calls are TRBV27 and TRBJ2-5; no definite D call. From germline, CDR1 is MNHEY and CDR2 SMNVEV (reference sequence). Trimming cost V 5 bases and J 5 bases, with 12 bases left between them. The CDR3 length is 13 residues.

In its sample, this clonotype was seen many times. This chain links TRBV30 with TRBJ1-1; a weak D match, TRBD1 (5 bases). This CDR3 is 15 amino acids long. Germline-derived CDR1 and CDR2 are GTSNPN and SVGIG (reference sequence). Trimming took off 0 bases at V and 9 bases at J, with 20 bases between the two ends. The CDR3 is CAWSVRGGLVPQAFF. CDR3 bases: TGTGCCTGGAGTGTACGCGGGGGACTGGTTCCACAAGCTTTCTTT.

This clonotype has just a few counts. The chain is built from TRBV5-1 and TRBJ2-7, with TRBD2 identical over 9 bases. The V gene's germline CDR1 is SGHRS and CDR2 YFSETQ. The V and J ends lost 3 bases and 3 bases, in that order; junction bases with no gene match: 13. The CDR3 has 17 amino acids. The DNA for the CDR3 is TGCGCCAGCAGCTCCCTACCTGCGACTAGCGGTAGCTACGAGCAGTACTTC. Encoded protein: CASSSLPATSGSYEQYF.

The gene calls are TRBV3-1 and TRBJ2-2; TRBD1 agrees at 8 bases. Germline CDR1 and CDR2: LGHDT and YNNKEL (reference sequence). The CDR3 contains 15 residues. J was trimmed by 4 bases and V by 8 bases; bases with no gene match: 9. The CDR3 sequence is CASRAGQGATGELFF. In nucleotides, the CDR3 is TGTGCCAGCCGTGCCGGGCAGGGGGCCACCGGGGAGCTGTTTTTT.

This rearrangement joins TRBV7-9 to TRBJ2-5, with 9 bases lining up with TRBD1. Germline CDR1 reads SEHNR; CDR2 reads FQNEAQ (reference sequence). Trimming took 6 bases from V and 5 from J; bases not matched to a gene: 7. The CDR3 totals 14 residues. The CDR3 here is CASRYTGGWETQYF. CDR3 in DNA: TGTGCCAGCAGATATACAGGGGGCTGGGAGACCCAGTACTTC.

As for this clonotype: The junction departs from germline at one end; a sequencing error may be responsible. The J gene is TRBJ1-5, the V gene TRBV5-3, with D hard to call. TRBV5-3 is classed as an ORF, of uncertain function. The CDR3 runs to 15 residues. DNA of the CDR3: TGTGCCAGCAGCTTGTGGGTAGCGGACAATCAGCCCCAGCATTTT. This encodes CASSLWVADNQPQHF.

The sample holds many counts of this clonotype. CDR3 DNA: TGTGCCAGCAGCCCGGGACAGGGGGCGGTTGGCTACACCTTC. This translates into CASSPGQGAVGYTF. V usage is TRBV27 and J usage is TRBJ1-2; TRBD1 matches at 12 bases. Losses at the gene ends were 6 bases for V and 7 bases for J; bases not matched to a gene: 6. Germline V gives CDR1 MNHEY, CDR2 SMNVEV (reference sequence). This CDR3 comprises 14 residues.

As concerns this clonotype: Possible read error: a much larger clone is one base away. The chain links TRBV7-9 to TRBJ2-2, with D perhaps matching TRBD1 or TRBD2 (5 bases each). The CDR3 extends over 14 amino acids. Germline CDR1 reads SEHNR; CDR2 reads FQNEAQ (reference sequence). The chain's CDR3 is CASSLPTGTGQLFF. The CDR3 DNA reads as TGTGCCAGCAGCTTACCGACGGGGACCGGGCAGCTGTTTTTT.

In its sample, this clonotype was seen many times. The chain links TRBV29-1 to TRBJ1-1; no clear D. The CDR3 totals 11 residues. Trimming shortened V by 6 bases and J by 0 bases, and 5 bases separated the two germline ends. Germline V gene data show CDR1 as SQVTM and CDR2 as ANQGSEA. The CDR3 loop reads CSVAVNTEAFF. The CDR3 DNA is TGCAGCGTGGCAGTGAACACTGAAGCTTTCTTT.

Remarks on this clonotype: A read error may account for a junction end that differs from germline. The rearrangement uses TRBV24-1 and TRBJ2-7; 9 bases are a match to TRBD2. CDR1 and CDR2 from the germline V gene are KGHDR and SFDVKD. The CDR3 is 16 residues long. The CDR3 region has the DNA TGTGCCACCAGTGACCACCCTGTAGCGGGAGCCTACAAGCAGTACTTC. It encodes CATSDHPVAGAYKQYF.

CDR3 protein: CASSQEPIGGNEEKLFF. The CDR3 nucleotides read TGTGCCAGCAGCCAAGAACCAATCGGAGGGAATGAAGAAAAACTGTTTTTT. This chain uses TRBV14 with TRBJ1-4, with D unresolved. Trimming pared 0 bases from V and 8 bases from J, leaving 19 bases between. In germline, CDR1 is SGHDN, CDR2 FVKESK. The CDR3 length is 17 residues.

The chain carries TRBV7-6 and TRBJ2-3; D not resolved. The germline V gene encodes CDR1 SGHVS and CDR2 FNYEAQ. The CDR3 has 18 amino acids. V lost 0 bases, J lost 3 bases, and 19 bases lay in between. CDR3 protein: CASSLAWGTGVRTDTQYF. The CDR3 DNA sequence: TGTGCCAGCAGCTTAGCGTGGGGTACTGGGGTAAGGACAGATACGCAGTATTTT.

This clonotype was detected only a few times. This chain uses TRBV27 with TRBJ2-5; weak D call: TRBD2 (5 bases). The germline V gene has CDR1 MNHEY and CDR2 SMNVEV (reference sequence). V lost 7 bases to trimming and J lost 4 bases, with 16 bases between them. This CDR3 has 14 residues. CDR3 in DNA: TGTGCCAGCACGGGGTTGGGGTCGGGAGAGACCCAGTACTTC. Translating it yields CASTGLGSGETQYF.

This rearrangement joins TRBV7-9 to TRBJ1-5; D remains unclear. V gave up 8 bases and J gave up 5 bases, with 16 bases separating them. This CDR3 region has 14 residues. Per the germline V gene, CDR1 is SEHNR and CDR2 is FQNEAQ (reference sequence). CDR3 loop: CASGGGEAYQPQHF. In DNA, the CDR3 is TGTGCCAGCGGTGGCGGGGAAGCCTATCAGCCCCAGCATTTT.

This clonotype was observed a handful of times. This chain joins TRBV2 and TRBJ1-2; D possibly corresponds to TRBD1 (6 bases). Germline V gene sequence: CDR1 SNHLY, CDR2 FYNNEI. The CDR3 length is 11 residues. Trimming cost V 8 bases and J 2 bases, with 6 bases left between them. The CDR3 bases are TGTGCCAGCCAGGGGAACTATGGCTACACCTTC. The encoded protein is CASQGNYGYTF.

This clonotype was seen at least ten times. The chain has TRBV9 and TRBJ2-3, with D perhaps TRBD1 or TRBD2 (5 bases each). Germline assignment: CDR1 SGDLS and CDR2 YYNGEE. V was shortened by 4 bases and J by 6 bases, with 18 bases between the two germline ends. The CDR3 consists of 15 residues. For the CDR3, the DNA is TGTGCCAGCAGCCCTCAGGGAGCTAGCATCGATACGCAGTATTTT. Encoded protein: CASSPQGASIDTQYF.

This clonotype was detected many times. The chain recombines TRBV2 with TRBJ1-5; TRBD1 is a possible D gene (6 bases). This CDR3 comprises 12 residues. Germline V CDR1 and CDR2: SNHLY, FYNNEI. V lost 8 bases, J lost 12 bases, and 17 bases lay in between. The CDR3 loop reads CASVDGTRLQHF. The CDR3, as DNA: TGTGCCAGCGTAGATGGGACACGTCTCCAGCATTTT.

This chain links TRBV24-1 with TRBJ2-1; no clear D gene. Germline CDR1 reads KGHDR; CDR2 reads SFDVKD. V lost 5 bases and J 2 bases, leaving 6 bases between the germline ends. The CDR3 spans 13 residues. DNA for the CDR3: TGTGCCACCAGTGGTGGACCCTACAATGAGCAGTTCTTC. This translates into CATSGGPYNEQFF.

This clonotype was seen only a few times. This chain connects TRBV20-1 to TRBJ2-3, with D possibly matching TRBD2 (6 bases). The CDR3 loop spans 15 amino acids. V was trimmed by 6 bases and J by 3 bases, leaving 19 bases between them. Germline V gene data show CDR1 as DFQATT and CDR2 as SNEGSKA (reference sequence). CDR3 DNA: TGCAGTGCCACTCATACTAGCCCCAGTACAGATACGCAGTATTTT. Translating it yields CSATHTSPSTDTQYF.

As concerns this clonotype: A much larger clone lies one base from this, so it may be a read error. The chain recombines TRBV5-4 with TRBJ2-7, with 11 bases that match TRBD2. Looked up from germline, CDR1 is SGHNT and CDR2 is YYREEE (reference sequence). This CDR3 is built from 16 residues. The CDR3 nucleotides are TGTGCCAGCAGCTTGGCCACTAGCGGGGGTTTTCGCGAGCAGAACTTC. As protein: CASSLATSGGFREQNF.

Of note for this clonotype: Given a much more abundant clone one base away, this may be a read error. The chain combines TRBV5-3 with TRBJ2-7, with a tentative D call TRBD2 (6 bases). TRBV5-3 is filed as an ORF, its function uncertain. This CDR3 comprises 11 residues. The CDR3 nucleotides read TGTACCGGGAAGGAGGGCGCCGAGCAGTACTTC. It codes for CTGKEGAEQYF.

The CDR3 DNA follows: TGTGCCAGCAGCCCGCTAGTTTCGTCCTACAATGAGCAGTTCTTC. This encodes CASSPLVSSYNEQFF. This chain links TRBV7-9 with TRBJ2-1; D not resolved. The length of the CDR3 is 15 residues. CDR1 is SEHNR and CDR2 is FQNEAQ in the germline V gene (reference sequence). Trimming cost V 5 bases and J 1 base, with 12 bases left between them.

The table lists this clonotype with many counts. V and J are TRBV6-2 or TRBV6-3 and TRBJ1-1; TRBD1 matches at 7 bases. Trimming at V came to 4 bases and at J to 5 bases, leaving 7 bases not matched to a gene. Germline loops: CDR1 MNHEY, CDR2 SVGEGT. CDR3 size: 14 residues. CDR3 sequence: CASSLIGTETEAFF. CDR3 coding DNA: TGTGCCAGCAGTTTAATCGGGACAGAGACTGAAGCTTTCTTT.

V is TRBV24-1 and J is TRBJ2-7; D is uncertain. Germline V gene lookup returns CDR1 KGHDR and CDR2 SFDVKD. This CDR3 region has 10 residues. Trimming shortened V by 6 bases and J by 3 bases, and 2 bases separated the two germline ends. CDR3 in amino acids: CATSHYEQYF. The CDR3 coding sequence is TGTGCCACCAGTCACTACGAGCAGTACTTC.

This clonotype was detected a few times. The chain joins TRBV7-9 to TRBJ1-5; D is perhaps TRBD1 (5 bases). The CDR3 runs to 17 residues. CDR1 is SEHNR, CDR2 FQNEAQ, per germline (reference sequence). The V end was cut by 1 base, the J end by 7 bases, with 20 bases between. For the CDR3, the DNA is TGTGCCAGCAGCTTAGAGCCCTGGGGCGCTTCCAGGCAGCCCCAGCATTTT. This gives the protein CASSLEPWGASRQPQHF.

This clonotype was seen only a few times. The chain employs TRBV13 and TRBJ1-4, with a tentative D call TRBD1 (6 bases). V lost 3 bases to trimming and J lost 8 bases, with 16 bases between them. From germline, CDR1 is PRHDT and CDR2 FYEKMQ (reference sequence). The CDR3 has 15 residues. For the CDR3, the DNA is TGTGCCAGCAGCTTCCGGACAGTTCGGGGGGAAAAACTGTTTTTT. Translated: CASSFRTVRGEKLFF.

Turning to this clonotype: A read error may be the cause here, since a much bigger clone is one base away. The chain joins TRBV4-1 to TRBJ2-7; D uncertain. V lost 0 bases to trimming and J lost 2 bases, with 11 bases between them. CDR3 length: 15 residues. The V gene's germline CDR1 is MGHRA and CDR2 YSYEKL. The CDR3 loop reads CASSQEAVRTYEQYF. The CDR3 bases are TGCGCCAGCAGCCAAGAGGCGGTCAGAACCTACGAGCAGTACTTC.

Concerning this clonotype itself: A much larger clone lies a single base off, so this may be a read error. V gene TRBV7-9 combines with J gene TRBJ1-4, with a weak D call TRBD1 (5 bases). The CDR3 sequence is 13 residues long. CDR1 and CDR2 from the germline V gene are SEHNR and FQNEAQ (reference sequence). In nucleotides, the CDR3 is TGTGCCAGCAGCCCTGAGGGGAATGAAATACTGTTTTTT. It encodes CASSPEGNEILFF.

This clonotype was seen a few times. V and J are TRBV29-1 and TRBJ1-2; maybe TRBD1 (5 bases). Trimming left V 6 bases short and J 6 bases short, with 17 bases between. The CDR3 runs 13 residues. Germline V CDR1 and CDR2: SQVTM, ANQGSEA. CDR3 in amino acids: CSVSLGVPDGYTF. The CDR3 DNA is TGCAGCGTGTCATTAGGGGTCCCTGATGGCTACACCTTC. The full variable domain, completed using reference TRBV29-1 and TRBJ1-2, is SAVISQKPSRDICQRGTSLTIQCQVDSQVTMMFWYRQQPGQSLTLIATANQGSEATYESGFVIDKFPISRPNLTFSTLTVSNMSPEDSSIYLCSVSLGVPDGYTFGSGTRLTVV.

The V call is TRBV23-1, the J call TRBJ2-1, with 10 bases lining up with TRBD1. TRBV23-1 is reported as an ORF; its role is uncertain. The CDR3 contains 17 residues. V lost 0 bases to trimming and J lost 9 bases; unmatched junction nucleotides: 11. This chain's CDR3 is CASSQSGGTGVGCEQFF. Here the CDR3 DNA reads TGCGCCAGCAGTCAATCGGGGGGGACAGGGGTCGGGTGTGAGCAGTTCTTC.

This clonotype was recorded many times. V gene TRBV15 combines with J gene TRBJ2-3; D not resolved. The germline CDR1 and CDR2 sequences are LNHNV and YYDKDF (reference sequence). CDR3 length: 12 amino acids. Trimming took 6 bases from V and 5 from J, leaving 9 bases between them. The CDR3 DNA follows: TGTGCCACCAGTTCGACTTTAGATACGCAGTATTTT. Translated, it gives CATSSTLDTQYF.